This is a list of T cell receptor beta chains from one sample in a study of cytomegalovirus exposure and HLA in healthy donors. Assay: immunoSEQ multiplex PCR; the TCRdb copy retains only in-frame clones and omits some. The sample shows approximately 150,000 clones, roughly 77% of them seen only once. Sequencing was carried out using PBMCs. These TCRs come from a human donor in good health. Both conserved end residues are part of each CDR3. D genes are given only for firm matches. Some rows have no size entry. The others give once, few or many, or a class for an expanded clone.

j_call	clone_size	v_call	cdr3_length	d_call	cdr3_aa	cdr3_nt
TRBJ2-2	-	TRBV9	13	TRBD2	CATGGVNTGELFF	TGTGCCACGGGAGGGGTGAACACCGGGGAGCTGTTTTTT
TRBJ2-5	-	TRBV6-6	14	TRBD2	CASSQTSVQETQYF	TGTGCCAGCAGTCAGACTAGCGTCCAAGAGACCCAGTACTTC
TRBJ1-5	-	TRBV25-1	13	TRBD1	CASRGQSDQPQHF	TGTGCTAGCAGGGGACAGTCGGATCAGCCCCAGCATTTT
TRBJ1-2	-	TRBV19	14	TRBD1	CASSGTGTSYGYTF	TGTGCCAGTAGTGGGACAGGGACATCCTATGGCTACACCTTC
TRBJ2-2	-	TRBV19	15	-	CASRILAANTGELFF	TGTGCCAGTAGAATTCTTGCGGCGAACACCGGGGAGCTGTTTTTT
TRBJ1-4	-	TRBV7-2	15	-	CASSLIGGLGEKLFF	TGTGCCAGCAGCTTGATCGGGGGACTCGGTGAAAAACTGTTTTTT
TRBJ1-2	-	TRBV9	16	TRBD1	CASSATRTGSNYGYTF	TGTGCCAGCAGCGCCACCAGGACAGGGAGTAACTATGGCTACACCTTC
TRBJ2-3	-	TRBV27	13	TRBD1	CASMGQGTDTQYF	TGTGCCAGCATGGGACAGGGGACAGATACGCAGTATTTT
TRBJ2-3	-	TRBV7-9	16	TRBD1	CASSSPGTGTTDTQYF	TGTGCCAGCAGCTCACCCGGGACAGGGACCACAGATACGCAGTATTTT
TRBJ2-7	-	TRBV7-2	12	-	CASSPQPYEQYF	TGTGCCAGCAGCCCACAGCCCTACGAGCAGTACTTC
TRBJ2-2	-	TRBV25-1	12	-	CASSGTGGELFF	TGTGCCAGCAGTGGCACAGGAGGGGAGCTGTTTTTT
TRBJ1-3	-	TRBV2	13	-	CASSDRGGNTIYF	TGTGCCAGCAGTGACAGGGGTGGAAACACCATATATTTT
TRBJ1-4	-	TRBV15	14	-	CATSLIGGPEKLFF	TGTGCCACCAGTCTTATCGGGGGGCCGGAAAAACTGTTTTTT
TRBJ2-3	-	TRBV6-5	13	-	CASSYSRGDTQYF	TGTGCCAGCAGTTACTCGCGAGGGGATACGCAGTATTTT
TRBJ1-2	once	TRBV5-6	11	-	CASSLNYGYTF	TGTGCCAGCAGCCTAAACTATGGCTACACCTTC
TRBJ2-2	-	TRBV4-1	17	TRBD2	CASSQFSSGRSTGELFF	TGCGCCAGCAGCCAATTCTCTAGCGGGAGAAGCACCGGGGAGCTGTTTTTT
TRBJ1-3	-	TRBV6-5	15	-	CASSPFGVSGNTIYF	TGTGCCAGCAGTCCCTTCGGGGTTTCTGGAAACACCATATATTTT
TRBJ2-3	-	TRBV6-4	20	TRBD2	CASSDSTSGGSVEGTDTQYF	TGTGCCAGCAGTGACTCGACTAGCGGGGGATCTGTAGAGGGCACAGATACGCAGTATTTT
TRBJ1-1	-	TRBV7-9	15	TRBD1	CASSAGQGMNTEAFF	TGTGCCAGCAGCGCCGGACAGGGAATGAACACTGAAGCTTTCTTT
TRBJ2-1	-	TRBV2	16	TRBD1	CASSERGRQGYNEQFF	TGTGCCAGCAGTGAAAGGGGGAGACAGGGCTACAATGAGCAGTTCTTC
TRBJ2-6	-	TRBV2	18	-	CASSRDKPILSGANVLTF	TGTGCCAGCAGTCGGGACAAACCCATACTCTCTGGGGCCAACGTCCTGACTTTC
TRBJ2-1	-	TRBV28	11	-	CLTVGGNEQFF	TGTCTAACTGTCGGGGGCAATGAGCAGTTCTTC
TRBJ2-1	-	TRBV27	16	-	CASSLGSGLEGDEQFF	TGTGCCAGCAGTCTGGGCTCGGGCCTAGAGGGGGATGAGCAGTTCTTC
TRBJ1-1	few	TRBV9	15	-	CASSLVGQGSTEAFF	TGTGCCAGCAGCCTGGTGGGGCAGGGAAGTACTGAAGCTTTCTTT
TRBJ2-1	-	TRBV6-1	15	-	CASRQRRDKYNEQFF	TGTGCCAGCAGACAAAGACGGGACAAATACAATGAGCAGTTCTTC
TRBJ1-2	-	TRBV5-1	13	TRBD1	CASSRDSGYGYTF	TGCGCCAGCAGCCGGGACAGCGGCTATGGCTACACCTTC
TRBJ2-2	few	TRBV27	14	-	CASSLQRHTGELFF	TGTGCCAGCAGTCTCCAGCGGCACACCGGGGAGCTGTTTTTT
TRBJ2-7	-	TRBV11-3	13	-	CASSDNSPHEQYF	TGTGCCAGCAGCGACAACAGTCCCCACGAGCAGTACTTC
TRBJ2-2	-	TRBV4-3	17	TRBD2	CASSQGTSGSFAGELFF	TGCGCCAGCAGCCAAGGGACTAGCGGGAGCTTTGCCGGGGAGCTGTTTTTT
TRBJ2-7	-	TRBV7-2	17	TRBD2	CASSQREGLAGGGEQYF	TGTGCCAGCAGCCAACGGGAGGGACTAGCGGGAGGTGGCGAGCAGTACTTC
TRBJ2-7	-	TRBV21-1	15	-	CASSTSSVRSYEQYF	TGTGCCAGCAGCACCTCGTCGGTGAGAAGCTACGAGCAGTACTTC
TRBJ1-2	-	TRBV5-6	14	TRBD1	CASSFLDRAYGYTF	TGTGCCAGCAGCTTCCTGGACAGGGCCTATGGCTACACCTTC
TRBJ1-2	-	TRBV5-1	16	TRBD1	CASSSSDRGLNYGYTF	TGCGCCAGCAGCTCGTCAGACAGGGGCCTTAACTATGGCTACACCTTC
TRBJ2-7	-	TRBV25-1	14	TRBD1	CASQGQGGSYEQYF	TGTGCCAGCCAAGGACAGGGTGGCTCCTACGAGCAGTACTTC
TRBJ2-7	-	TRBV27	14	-	CASSLSIAPGEQYF	TGTGCCAGCAGTTTATCGATAGCGCCGGGCGAGCAGTACTTC
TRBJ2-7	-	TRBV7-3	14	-	CASSPNPGAYEQYF	TGTGCCAGCAGCCCAAACCCGGGGGCCTACGAGCAGTACTTC
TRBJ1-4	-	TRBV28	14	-	CASSVDRLLGGLFF	TGTGCCAGCAGTGTAGACAGGTTGTTGGGCGGACTGTTTTTT
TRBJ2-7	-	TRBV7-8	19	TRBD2	CASSSRGETSGIISYEQYF	TGTGCCAGCAGTTCCCGGGGGGAAACTAGCGGAATCATCTCCTACGAGCAGTACTTC
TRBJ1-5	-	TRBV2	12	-	CASRGGERPQHF	TGTGCCAGCCGAGGGGGGGAGAGGCCCCAGCATTTT
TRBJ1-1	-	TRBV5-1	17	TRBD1	CASSLVPGGPLNTEAFF	TGCGCCAGCAGCTTGGTGCCAGGGGGGCCGCTTAACACTGAAGCTTTCTTT
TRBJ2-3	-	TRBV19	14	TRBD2	CASSVTSGTDTQYF	TGTGCCAGTAGCGTCACTAGCGGAACAGATACGCAGTATTTT
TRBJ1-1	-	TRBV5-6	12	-	CASSLFSTEAFF	TGTGCCAGCAGCTTGTTCTCTACTGAAGCTTTCTTT